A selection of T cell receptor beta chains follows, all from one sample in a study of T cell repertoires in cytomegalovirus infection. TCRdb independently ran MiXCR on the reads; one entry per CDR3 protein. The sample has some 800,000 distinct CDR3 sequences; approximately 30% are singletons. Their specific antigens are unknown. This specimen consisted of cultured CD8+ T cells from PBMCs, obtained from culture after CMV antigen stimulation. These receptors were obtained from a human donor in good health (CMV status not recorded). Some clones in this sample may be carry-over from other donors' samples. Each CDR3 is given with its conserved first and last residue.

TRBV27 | CASSPLAYNEQFF
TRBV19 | CASSITPGPTAKNIQYF
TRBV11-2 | CASSSSGVAETQYF
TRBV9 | CASSVGDSEAFF
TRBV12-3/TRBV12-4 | CASSVAGALYNEQFF
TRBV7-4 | CASSLMAGLAKNIQYF
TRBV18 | CASSPWGETAFPTQYF
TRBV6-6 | CASSYSIRAGGQETQYF
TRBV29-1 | CSGWDPLEGPGELFF
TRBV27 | CASSLARGGNEQYF
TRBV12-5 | CASGSPQEENNSPLHF
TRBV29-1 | CSAGTSAGETQYF
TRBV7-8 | CASSFPDRGHEKLFF
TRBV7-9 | CASSTPGGHEQFF
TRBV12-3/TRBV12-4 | CASSLGPATDTQYF
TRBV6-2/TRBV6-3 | CASSHPTSAYNEQFF
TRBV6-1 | CASSLLPTEAFF
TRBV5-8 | CATHPGDTQYF
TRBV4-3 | CASTLGRGAEAFF
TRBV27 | CASSKPGGVGNEQFF
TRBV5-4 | CASSFRVGRMGNTEAFF
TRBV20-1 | CSAWDRAAGANVLTF
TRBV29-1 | CSVGPRAGELFF
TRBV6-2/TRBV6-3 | CASELDRGPNTGELFF
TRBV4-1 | CASSQGQARGYTF
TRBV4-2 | CASSQDDADRETQYF
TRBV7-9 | CASSLRRGDEQFF
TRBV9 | CASSVVRLAGVLNTGELFF
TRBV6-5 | CASSYGVGDQPQHF
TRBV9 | CASSPPGQNYNEQFF
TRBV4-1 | CASSGISNGWYGYTF
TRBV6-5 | CASSYSGVGAGELFF
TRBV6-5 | CASSYSFMAYYLNYGYTF
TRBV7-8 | CASSEGQPLSGNTIYF
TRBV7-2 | CASSLIRTGSAVQPQHF
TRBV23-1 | CASSHFPGQGNRGYTF
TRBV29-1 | CSVEDDRGLSEAFF
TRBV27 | CASSLLGPGSTDTQYF
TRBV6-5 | CASSLHAGTGEVEQYF
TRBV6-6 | CASRLGLAGPQETQYF
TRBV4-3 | CASSQGPTGITSDTQYF
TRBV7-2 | CASSFYAWNYEQYF
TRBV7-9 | CASSPRAQGASYNEQFF
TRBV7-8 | CASSLWTGSINEQFF
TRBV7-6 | CASSLSGEFEAFF
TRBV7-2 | CASTTGGVQFQETQYF
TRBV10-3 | CAISTGDGNTEAFF
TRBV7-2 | CASSLTEVRSPLHF
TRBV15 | CATSSDRDYSSNDQFF
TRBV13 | CASSSRGRGEKLFF
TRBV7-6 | CASSLEGRGANVLTF
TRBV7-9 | CASRPDRGLGALHF
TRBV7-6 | CASSSQDRDTEAFF
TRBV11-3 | CASSPRDTTDTQYF
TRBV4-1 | CASSQGPAENTEAFF
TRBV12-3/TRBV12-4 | CASSLQGAGELFF
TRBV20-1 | CSASTGGTGNTIYF
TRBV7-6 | CASSPIGTFMLYF
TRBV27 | CASSDRGRGTGELFF